This T cell receptor (beta chain) was recovered during a study of T cells in Graves' hyperthyroidism and ophthalmopathy. Whole-study findings and limits: A model of 13 V-J features distinguished ophthalmopathy from stable hyperthyroidism.

This clonotype was seen ten or more times. Its antigen is as yet unknown. Orbital computed tomography and thyroid ultrasound, together with serum TRAb and thyroxine and clinical symptoms, were used for diagnoses. TCR beta CDR3 sequences were amplified from RNA transcripts. An initial round of RT-PCR targeting the TCR CDR3 relied on the HTBI primer set. TCRdb recomputed calls from the multiplex PCR reads with MiXCR, one row per CDR3 protein. The sample holds approximately 380,000 distinct CDR3 sequences, about 20% seen once. CDR3 length: 15 amino acids. V was pared by 1 base and J by 5 bases, with 15 bases between. The V gene's germline CDR1 is SGHRS and CDR2 YFSETQ.

The genes are TRBV5-1 and TRBJ1-1; D may be TRBD1 (6 bases). The TCR comes from a woman under 30 with Graves' hyperthyroidism. Sequencing input: blood. Written as DNA, the CDR3 is TGCGCCAGCAGCTTGCAGGGACAAGGCGGGACTGAAGCTTTCTTT. Protein: CASSLQGQGGTEAFF.